This note documents a single TCR beta chain sequence. Its antigen is unidentified. These data originate in a study of blood T cells in healthy people across ages. A sample-barcoded 5' primer and a J-beta primer mix were used in a second PCR of roughly 7 to 12 cycles. MiXCR, run by TCRdb on the 5' RACE reads, gives a single entry per CDR3 protein. Found here are hundreds of thousands of distinct CDR3 sequences, roughly 43% of them singletons; the top ten hold around 30%. Study-level points and caveats: Considered underestimates were the diversity estimates obtained from one million T cells. Higher diversity, along with more naive CD4+ cells, distinguished long-lived donors from aged donors. Nothing was known about donor CMV status, and this possibly confounded expanded clonotype changes.

CDR1 is SNHLY and CDR2 is FYNNEI in the germline V gene. Unmatched junction bases numbered 5, after V lost 4 bases and J lost 3 bases. This CDR3 region has 15 residues. The study isolated at least 7 million PBMCs from each sample. The J gene is TRBJ2-3, the V gene TRBV2; the match to TRBD1 covers 9 bases. The TCR was taken from a man older than 75 in good health. Sequencing was done on a sample of blood. The DNA of the CDR3 is TGTGCCAGCAGTGCATCAGGGACAGGGACAGATACGCAGTATTTT. Translating gives CASSASGTGTDTQYF.